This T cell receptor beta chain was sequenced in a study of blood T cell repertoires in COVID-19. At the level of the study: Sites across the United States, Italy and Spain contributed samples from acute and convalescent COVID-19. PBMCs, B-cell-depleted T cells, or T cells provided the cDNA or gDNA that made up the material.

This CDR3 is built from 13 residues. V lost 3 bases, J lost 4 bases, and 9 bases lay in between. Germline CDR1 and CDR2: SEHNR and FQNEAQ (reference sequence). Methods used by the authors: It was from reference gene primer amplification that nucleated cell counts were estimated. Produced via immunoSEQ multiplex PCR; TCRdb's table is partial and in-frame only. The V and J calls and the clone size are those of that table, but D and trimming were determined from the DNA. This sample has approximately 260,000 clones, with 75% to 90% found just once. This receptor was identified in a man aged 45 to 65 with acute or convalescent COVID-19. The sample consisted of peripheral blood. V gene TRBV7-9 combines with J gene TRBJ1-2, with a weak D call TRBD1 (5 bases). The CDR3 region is CASSLDTVYGYTF. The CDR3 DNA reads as TGTGCCAGCAGCTTGGACACGGTCTATGGCTACACCTTC.